These 21 T cell receptor beta chains were all obtained from the same sample, sequenced in a study of regulatory T cells in long-lasting Graves disease. In building TCR beta libraries, iRepertoire HTBI primers were used together with Arm-PCR of CDR3 regions. TCRdb called the multiplex PCR reads again in MiXCR, with one record for every CDR3 protein. The top ten hold roughly 9.7% of the sample, which has hundreds of thousands of distinct CDR3 sequences, roughly 14% seen once. Noted time point: newly diagnosed GD, antithyroid drugs for less than 3 months. Following extraction of RNA from PBMCs, that RNA was used to make the TCR library. These data were also reused for a study on T cells in Graves' hyperthyroidism and ophthalmopathy.

This material consisted of peripheral blood mononuclear cells (PBMCs), taken at new diagnosis, from a patient treated with antithyroid drugs. All receptors derive from a man under 40 with Graves disease.

The chain joins TRBV30 to TRBJ2-3, with D unresolved. Germline CDR1 reads GTSNPN; CDR2 reads SVGIG (reference sequence). CDR3 length: 13 amino acids. Trimming left V 4 bases short and J 0 bases short, with 8 bases between. This CDR3 is CAWNLPSTDTQYF. CDR3 coding DNA: TGTGCCTGGAACTTGCCTAGCACAGATACGCAGTATTTT.

This clonotype was observed many times. V is TRBV20-1 and J is TRBJ2-1; 7 nucleotides align to TRBD2. Germline loops: CDR1 DFQATT, CDR2 SNEGSKA (reference sequence). The V and J ends lost 2 bases and 3 bases, in that order; junction bases with no gene match: 4. The CDR3 contains 14 residues. The CDR3 bases are TGCAGTGCTAGACGGGAGGTAGTCTACAATGAGCAGTTCTTC. Encoded protein: CSARREVVYNEQFF.

The rearrangement links TRBV5-8 to TRBJ1-1; D is possibly TRBD1 (5 bases). The CDR3 consists of 13 residues. V was trimmed by 9 bases and J by 0 bases, leaving 12 bases between them. Germline CDR1 SGHTS, CDR2 YDEGEE. CDR3 bases: TGTGCCACTGACAGACGCATGAACACTGAAGCTTTCTTT. Encoded protein: CATDRRMNTEAFF.

Many counts were recorded for this clonotype. The chain recombines TRBV20-1 with TRBJ1-1; D is possibly TRBD1 (6 bases). The germline V and J ends were trimmed by 0 bases and 7 bases, with 15 bases remaining between them. The CDR3 extends over 14 amino acids. Germline values: CDR1 DFQATT, CDR2 SNEGSKA (reference sequence). CDR3 nucleotide sequence: TGCAGTGCTAGAGATCGCAGGGGCGGGGGTGAAGCTTTCTTT. Protein product: CSARDRRGGGEAFF.

The CDR3: CASSEAVAGSSYNEQFF. CDR3 DNA sequence: TGTGCCAGCAGTGAAGCAGTGGCAGGGTCGTCCTACAATGAGCAGTTCTTC. The chain uses TRBV6-2 or TRBV6-3 and TRBJ2-1, with TRBD1 as a possible D gene (5 bases). CDR1 and CDR2 (germline): MNHEY, SVGEGT. This CDR3 has 17 residues. The ends were cut back, 5 bases at V and 1 base at J, with 18 bases in the middle.

This clonotype was seen many times. This sequence joins TRBV7-2 and TRBJ1-6; no clear D. The ends were cut back, 1 base at V and 10 bases at J, with 14 bases in the middle. The CDR3 spans 15 residues. CDR1 SGHTA and CDR2 FQGNSA come from the germline V gene. The DNA of the CDR3 is TGTGCCAGCAGCTTAGTGGGGTCTCTAAGCTCACCCCTCCACTTT. Translation: CASSLVGSLSSPLHF.

In its sample, this clonotype was seen a few times. This chain uses TRBV12-3 or TRBV12-4 with TRBJ2-7; unclear D gene. The CDR3 sequence is 15 residues long. The V gene lost 1 base and the J gene lost 3 bases, with 13 bases spanning the gap. In DNA, the CDR3 is TGTGCCAGCAGTTTAGGGCAGGCAAACCGCTACGAGCAGTACTTC. Amino acids: CASSLGQANRYEQYF.

This clonotype was observed many times. This rearrangement joins TRBV20-1 to TRBJ2-7; TRBD2 aligns across 7 bases. Looked up from germline, CDR1 is DFQATT and CDR2 is SNEGSKA (reference sequence). V dropped 5 bases and J dropped 2; count of bases not matched to a gene: 9. The length of the CDR3 is 14 residues. CDR3 sequence (DNA): TGCAGTGCTCGCCTGCTAGCGGCCCCCTACGAGCAGTACTTC. Protein product: CSARLLAAPYEQYF.

In regard to this clonotype: This may be a read error: a much more frequent sequence differs by one nucleotide. The chain has TRBV7-9 and TRBJ1-4; D is perhaps TRBD1 (6 bases). The germline V gene has CDR1 SEHNR and CDR2 FQNEAQ (reference sequence). The CDR3 has 15 amino acids. The CDR3 DNA reads as TGCGCCAGCAGCCGGTCGGAACAGGGAGGTGAAAAACTGTTTTTT. Translated, it gives CASSRSEQGGEKLFF.

This clonotype was seen ten or more times. CDR3 nucleotide sequence: TGTGCCAGCAGCCAAACTAGCGGGGCAAGCACAGATACGCAGTATTTT. It specifies CASSQTSGASTDTQYF. The chain employs TRBV4-2 and TRBJ2-3; 10 nucleotides align to TRBD2. Germline loops: CDR1 LGHNA, CDR2 YNFKEQ. There are 16 residues in the CDR3. V lost 2 bases and J lost 0; bases outside the gene matches: 2.

This clonotype has a count of ten or more. V gene TRBV20-1 combines with J gene TRBJ2-1, with D maybe TRBD2 (5 bases). Germline CDR1 is DFQATT and CDR2 is SNEGSKA (reference sequence). This CDR3 has 15 residues. The ends were cut back, 1 base at V and 4 bases at J, with 14 bases in the middle. In DNA form, the CDR3 reads TGCAGTGCTAGAGCTTTTAGCGCGAGATACAATGAGCAGTTCTTC. This sequence encodes CSARAFSARYNEQFF.

The table lists this clonotype with many counts. The rearrangement joins TRBV18 to TRBJ1-4, with a weak D call TRBD1 (5 bases). The CDR3 is made up of 12 amino acids. Germline V lookup: CDR1 KGHSH, CDR2 LQKENI. Trimming shortened V by 3 bases and J by 11 bases, and 10 bases separated the two germline ends. CDR3 protein: CASSPGLGKLFF. The CDR3 DNA follows: TGTGCCAGCTCACCGGGACTGGGGAAACTGTTTTTT.

This rearrangement joins TRBV20-1 to TRBJ1-5; TRBD1 matches at 7 bases. Per the germline V gene, CDR1 is DFQATT and CDR2 is SNEGSKA (reference sequence). The junction had 15 bases not matched to a gene; V was cut back by 6 bases and J by 7 bases. This CDR3 has 15 residues. Here the CDR3 DNA reads TGCAGTGCGCCCTTTTTTGACAGGGAAAGACAGCCCCAGCATTTT. This sequence encodes CSAPFFDRERQPQHF.

At least ten counts were recorded for this clonotype. The V call is TRBV18, the J call TRBJ2-7; D not resolved. Germline CDR1 reads KGHSH; CDR2 reads LQKENI. The V gene lost 0 bases and the J gene lost 4 bases, with 7 bases spanning the gap. The CDR3 extends over 13 amino acids. The CDR3 sequence: CASSPPRVYEQYF. In DNA, the CDR3 is TGTGCCAGCTCACCACCTCGGGTGTACGAGCAGTACTTC.

This clonotype showed up many times. This chain connects TRBV30 to TRBJ1-1; D gene uncertain. Trimming took 3 bases from V and 5 from J, leaving 10 bases between them. CDR3 size: 12 residues. Germline V gene lookup returns CDR1 GTSNPN and CDR2 SVGIG (reference sequence). The DNA of the CDR3 is TGTGCCTGGAGGAGGGATAGGACTGAAGCTTTCTTT. The encoded protein is CAWRRDRTEAFF.

This clonotype has only a few counts. The chain has TRBV12-3 or TRBV12-4 and TRBJ2-3; possibly TRBD2 for D (5 bases). The CDR3 contains 15 residues. Trimming took off 5 bases at V and 1 base at J, with 13 bases between the two ends. CDR3 protein: CASSALAERTDTQYF. The CDR3 DNA is TGTGCCAGCAGTGCCCTAGCAGAACGCACAGATACGCAGTATTTT.

This clonotype appeared a few times. This likely came from a read error, as a far larger clone is one base away. The gene calls are TRBV28 and TRBJ2-3; D may match TRBD1 or TRBD2 (5 bases each). Germline lookup yields CDR1 MDHEN and CDR2 SYDVKM. The length of the CDR3 is 13 residues. The CDR3 spells CASNLWGNTETFF. DNA for the CDR3: TGTGCCAGCAACCTATGGGGGAACACTGAAACTTTCTTT.

This clonotype has more than one count but fewer than ten. This chain joins TRBV3-1 and TRBJ2-2; 9 nucleotides agree with TRBD2. Trimming removed 2 bases from V and 5 bases from J; junction bases left unmatched: 3. The CDR3 consists of 15 residues. Germline loops: CDR1 LGHDT, CDR2 YNNKEL (reference sequence). The CDR3 region is CASSQRTSGTGELFF. CDR3 bases: TGTGCCAGCAGCCAACGAACTAGCGGGACCGGGGAGCTGTTTTTT.

This clonotype has a count of ten or more. The junction and the germline gene differ at one end; a read error may be behind it. The chain is built from TRBV7-9 and TRBJ2-1; unclear D gene. The CDR3 has 15 amino acids. CDR1 is SEHNR, CDR2 FQNEAQ, per germline (reference sequence). The CDR3 reads CASSLEPGNSNGQFF. The CDR3, as DNA: TGTGCCAGCAGCTTAGAACCAGGAAATTCCAATGGGCAGTTCTTC.

This clonotype was seen at least ten times. J is TRBJ2-5 and V is TRBV24-1; the D is unclear. Trimming shortened V by 1 base and J by 7 bases, and 3 bases separated the two germline ends. CDR1 is KGHDR, CDR2 SFDVKD, per germline. There are 11 residues in the CDR3. CDR3 sequence (DNA): TGTGCCACCAGTGATTTCGCGACCCAGTACTTC. Amino acids: CATSDFATQYF.

The CDR3 region is CSASPTSGDTGELFF. CDR3 nucleotide sequence: TGCAGTGCCAGCCCTACTAGCGGAGACACCGGGGAGCTGTTTTTT. This chain uses TRBV20-1 with TRBJ2-2; TRBD2 agrees at 8 bases. This CDR3 contains 15 residues. Germline assignment: CDR1 DFQATT and CDR2 SNEGSKA (reference sequence). J lost 3 bases, V lost 6 bases, and 9 bases had no gene match.